The 23 T cell receptor beta chains below all came from one sample that was sequenced in a study of OX40 agonist ivuxolimab in advanced cancers. The table came from immunoSEQ multiplex PCR; TCRdb's copy has only in-frame clones and leaves some out. This table holds around 70,000 clones, 80% to 85% found once. Sequenced material: CD4+ or CD8+ T cells sorted from blood, taken in a trial of the OX40 agonist ivuxolimab. Every receptor here comes from an adult with an advanced solid tumor such as melanoma, head and neck, liver or kidney cancer.

This chain joins TRBV2 and TRBJ2-1, with D perhaps being TRBD1 or TRBD2 (5 bases each). Germline assignment: CDR1 SNHLY and CDR2 FYNNEI. V lost 7 bases and J 7 bases, leaving 20 bases between the germline ends. The CDR3 is 15 residues long. The CDR3 sequence: CASTGSASGENEQFF. The CDR3 DNA follows: TGTGCCAGCACAGGGAGTGCCTCAGGAGAAAATGAGCAGTTCTTC. Variable domain in full (rest from reference TRBV2 and TRBJ2-1): EPEVTQTPSHQVTQMGQEVILRCVPISNHLYFYWYRQILGQKVEFLVSFYNNEISEKSEIFDDQFSVERPDGSNFTLKIRSTKLEDSAMYFCASTGSASGENEQFFGPGTRLTVL.

The chain recombines TRBV5-1 with TRBJ1-2; a weak D match, TRBD1 (6 bases). V was clipped by 3 bases and J by 7 bases, with 16 bases between them. CDR3 size: 14 residues. The germline gives CDR1 SGHRS, CDR2 YFSETQ. The chain's CDR3 is CASSSLRDKTGYTF. CDR3 nucleotides: TGCGCCAGCAGCTCACTACGGGACAAAACTGGCTACACCTTC.

The chain combines TRBV9 with TRBJ2-5; weak D call: TRBD2 (5 bases). The CDR3 extends over 14 amino acids. Germline CDR1 SGDLS, CDR2 YYNGEE. Trimming removed 3 bases from V and 5 bases from J, with 14 bases in between. The CDR3 loop is CASSAQAVGETQYF. Here the CDR3 DNA reads TGTGCCAGCAGCGCCCAAGCGGTTGGGGAGACCCAGTACTTC.

This rearrangement joins TRBV19 to TRBJ1-5; 7 bases are a match to TRBD1. The V gene end was trimmed by 10 bases and the J gene end by 4 bases; junction bases not matched to a gene: 4. This CDR3 is 12 amino acids long. Germline loops: CDR1 LNHDA, CDR2 SQIVND (reference sequence). In DNA, the CDR3 is TGTGCCACCAACAGGGGTAATCAGCCCCAGCATTTT. Protein: CATNRGNQPQHF.

The chain recombines TRBV7-2 with TRBJ1-5, with D tentatively TRBD1 (5 bases). V was trimmed by 6 bases and J by 0 bases, leaving 12 bases between them. This CDR3 is 15 amino acids long. Germline V lookup: CDR1 SGHTA, CDR2 FQGNSA. The CDR3 DNA follows: TGTGCCAGCAGAAAGGAGGGGTTTAGCAATCAGCCCCAGCATTTT. It translates to CASRKEGFSNQPQHF.

This chain's CDR3 is CAIRSGKSAGANVLTF. The CDR3 nucleotides are TGTGCCATCAGATCAGGGAAGTCGGCTGGGGCCAACGTCCTGACTTTC. The gene calls are TRBV30 and TRBJ2-6; the D gene is possibly TRBD1 (5 bases). CDR1 is GTSNPN, CDR2 SVGIG, per germline (reference sequence). V lost 8 bases to trimming and J lost 2 bases, with 19 bases between them. CDR3 length: 16 amino acids.

Only one count was recorded for this clone. This chain connects TRBV7-2 to TRBJ2-3; D remains ambiguous. The CDR3 length is 13 residues. Trimming removed 2 bases from V and 10 bases from J, with 13 bases in between. Germline V gene lookup returns CDR1 SGHTA and CDR2 FQGNSA. CDR3 in amino acids: CASSLFTGPAQYF. CDR3 coding DNA: TGTGCCAGCAGCTTATTTACCGGTCCTGCGCAGTATTTT.

V is TRBV4-3 and J is TRBJ2-7; D is undetermined. The CDR3 is made up of 13 amino acids. Germline lookup yields CDR1 LGHNA and CDR2 YSLEER. The ends were cut back, 1 base at V and 2 bases at J, with 6 bases in the middle. CDR3 nucleotide sequence: TGCGCCAGCAGCCAAGGGCGTACCTACGAGCAGTACTTC. Encoded protein: CASSQGRTYEQYF.

The chain carries TRBV2 and TRBJ2-7, with a possible D match to TRBD1 (6 bases). The CDR3 contains 16 residues. Trimming took 8 bases from V and 2 from J, leaving 22 bases between them. Germline V gene lookup returns CDR1 SNHLY and CDR2 FYNNEI. In DNA form, the CDR3 reads TGTGCCAGCTTTTCTTCTAGGGCAGGGGCCCCCTACGAGCAGTACTTC. Translated, it gives CASFSSRAGAPYEQYF.

This clone was recorded only once. The V gene is TRBV2, the J gene TRBJ1-1, with no clear D. In germline, CDR1 is SNHLY, CDR2 FYNNEI. Trimming took off 6 bases at V and 8 bases at J, with 13 bases between the two ends. The CDR3 has 12 residues. The CDR3 region has the DNA TGTGCCAGCAGGAAGGGAGCCGGCGAAGCTTTCTTT. Its protein product is CASRKGAGEAFF. Filled out from reference TRBV2 and TRBJ1-1, the complete variable domain reads EPEVTQTPSHQVTQMGQEVILRCVPISNHLYFYWYRQILGQKVEFLVSFYNNEISEKSEIFDDQFSVERPDGSNFTLKIRSTKLEDSAMYFCASRKGAGEAFFGQGTRLTVV.

V gene TRBV30 combines with J gene TRBJ1-4; D may be TRBD1 (6 bases). The CDR3 loop spans 14 amino acids. V was pared by 7 bases and J by 10 bases, with 22 bases between. Germline CDR1 and CDR2: GTSNPN and SVGIG (reference sequence). CDR3 DNA sequence: TGTGCCTTCAGACAGGATACGAGAGGTGGAAAACTGTTTTTT. This codes for CAFRQDTRGGKLFF. The variable domain in full, completed from reference TRBV30 and TRBJ1-4, reads SQTIHQWPATLVQPVGSPLSLECTVEGTSNPNLYWYRQAAGRGLQLLFYSVGIGQISSEVPQNLSASRPQDRQFILSSKKLLLSDSGFYLCAFRQDTRGGKLFFGSGTQLSVL.

CDR3 amino acids: CASSLEGATEAFF. The CDR3 DNA reads as TGTGCCAGCAGCTTAGAAGGGGCTACCGAAGCTTTCTTT. The chain combines TRBV11-3 with TRBJ1-1, with TRBD1 as a possible D gene (5 bases). V lost 0 bases to trimming and J lost 8 bases, with 10 bases between them. Germline-derived CDR1 and CDR2 are SGHNT and YENEEA. CDR3 length: 13 residues.

This clone was recorded once. This chain uses TRBV5-4 with TRBJ1-6; 9 nucleotides line up with TRBD1. The germline V gene encodes CDR1 SGHNT and CDR2 YYREEE (reference sequence). The J segment lost 6 bases and the V segment lost 4 bases, leaving 8 bases of the junction unmatched. The CDR3 runs to 16 residues. CDR3 sequence reads: CASSRWGTGSNSPLHF. The CDR3 DNA reads as TGTGCCAGCAGCCGATGGGGGACAGGGTCTAATTCACCCCTCCACTTT. Complete variable domain (other parts from reference TRBV5-4 and TRBJ1-6): ETGVTQSPTHLIKTRGQQVTLRCSSQSGHNTVSWYQQALGQGPQFIFQYYREEENGRGNFPPRFSGLQFPNYSSELNVNALELDDSALYLCASSRWGTGSNSPLHFGNGTRLTVT.

This chain links TRBV5-4 with TRBJ2-3; the match to TRBD1 covers 8 bases. Germline V gives CDR1 SGHNT, CDR2 YYREEE (reference sequence). CDR3 length: 14 amino acids. The V gene end was trimmed by 3 bases and the J gene end by 6 bases; junction bases not matched to a gene: 6. CDR3 sequence: CASSYRGASDTQYF. DNA for the CDR3: TGTGCCAGCAGCTACAGGGGGGCGTCCGATACGCAGTATTTT.

This chain uses TRBV7-2 with TRBJ2-2, with D maybe TRBD2 (6 bases). Germline V gene sequence: CDR1 SGHTA, CDR2 FQGNSA. The CDR3 is made up of 16 amino acids. V was clipped by 2 bases and J by 0 bases, with 10 bases between them. CDR3 sequence reads: CASSLYGGSNTGELFF. DNA for the CDR3: TGTGCCAGCAGCTTATACGGGGGATCGAACACCGGGGAGCTGTTTTTT.

This clone was detected only a few times. CDR3 nucleotides: TGTGCCAGCAGCTCCACAGGGTTCAATGAGCAGTTCTTC. It translates to CASSSTGFNEQFF. The V gene is TRBV7-3, the J gene TRBJ2-1, with D perhaps TRBD1 (6 bases). The CDR3 consists of 13 residues. V lost 4 bases and J 6 bases, leaving 10 bases between the germline ends. The V gene's germline CDR1 is SGHTA and CDR2 FQGTGA.

The V and J genes are TRBV7-9 and TRBJ2-3; 7 nucleotides line up with TRBD2. The CDR3 loop spans 14 amino acids. Germline V lookup: CDR1 SEHNR, CDR2 FQNEAQ (reference sequence). V shed 5 bases and J 2 bases; nucleotides not matched to a gene: 4. The CDR3: CASSPAGLTDTQYF. As DNA, the CDR3 is TGTGCCAGCAGCCCAGCGGGACTCACAGATACGCAGTATTTT.

The chain couples TRBV6-1 to TRBJ2-7, with 12 bases aligning to TRBD2. Germline lookup yields CDR1 MNHNS and CDR2 SASEGT. The CDR3 runs 15 residues. The ends lost 6 bases at V and 5 bases at J; junction bases unmatched: 8. CDR3 DNA sequence: TGTGCCAGCAGATCCTCGACTAGCGGGAGAGACGAGCAGTACTTC. It specifies CASRSSTSGRDEQYF.

This chain joins TRBV19 and TRBJ2-1; 10 positions match TRBD2. The CDR3 covers 14 residues. Germline assignment: CDR1 LNHDA and CDR2 SQIVND (reference sequence). Trimming cost V 7 bases and J 7 bases; bases outside gene matches: 7. CDR3 in DNA: TGTGCCAGTACCGGGACTAGCGTTTTGAATGAGCAGTTCTTC. This sequence encodes CASTGTSVLNEQFF.

This clone showed up just once. The chain is built from TRBV5-6 and TRBJ2-1; a possible D gene is TRBD2 (5 bases). Germline loops: CDR1 SGHDT, CDR2 YYEEEE. Trimming took off 4 bases at V and 5 bases at J, with 16 bases between the two ends. This CDR3 spans 15 amino acids. DNA of the CDR3: TGTGCCAGCAGCCGGACGGGAAATATACACAATGAGCAGTTCTTC. Its translation is CASSRTGNIHNEQFF. Together with reference TRBV5-6 and TRBJ2-1, the CDR3 gives the full variable domain: DAGVTQSPTHLIKTRGQQVTLRCSPKSGHDTVSWYQQALGQGPQFIFQYYEEEERQRGNFPDRFSGHQFPNYSSELNVNALLLGDSALYLCASSRTGNIHNEQFFGPGTRLTVL.

This chain uses TRBV25-1 with TRBJ2-3, with D perhaps assigned TRBD1 or TRBD2 (5 bases each). The V and J ends lost 1 base and 2 bases respectively, with 13 bases between them. The CDR3 length is 16 residues. CDR1 and CDR2 (germline): MGHDK, SYGVNS. The CDR3 region is CASSEFSAGTTDTQYF. The CDR3 nucleotides are TGTGCCAGCAGTGAATTCTCGGCAGGGACCACAGATACGCAGTATTTT.

V usage is TRBV21-1 and J usage is TRBJ2-1; the DNA was not compared with TRBD2, the D call given in the table. TRBV21-1 is an annotated pseudogene. There are 14 residues in the CDR3. CDR3 amino acids: CASTWKGTDNEQFF. The CDR3 DNA reads as TGTGCCAGCACCTGGAAAGGGACTGACAATGAGCAGTTCTTC.

This chain links TRBV28 with TRBJ2-7; tentative D call: TRBD1 (5 bases). The V gene lost 6 bases and the J gene lost 4 bases, with 16 bases spanning the gap. Germline CDR1 MDHEN, CDR2 SYDVKM. The CDR3 sequence is 14 residues long. The CDR3 is CASSLGTRGYEQYF. As DNA, the CDR3 is TGTGCCAGCAGCCTCGGAACAAGGGGTTACGAGCAGTACTTC. The variable domain in full, completed from reference TRBV28 and TRBJ2-7, reads DVKVTQSSRYLVKRTGEKVFLECVQDMDHENMFWYRQDPGLGLRLIYFSYDVKMKEKGDIPEGYSVSREKKERFSLILESASTNQTSMYLCASSLGTRGYEQYFGPGTRLTVT.